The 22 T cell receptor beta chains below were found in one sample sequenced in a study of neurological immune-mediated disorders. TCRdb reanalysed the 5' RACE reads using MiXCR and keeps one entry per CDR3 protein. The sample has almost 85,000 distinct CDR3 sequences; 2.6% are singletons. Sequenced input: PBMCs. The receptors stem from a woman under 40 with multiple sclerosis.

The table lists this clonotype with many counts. The CDR3 loop reads CASSSSGRDRFGYTF. Here the CDR3 DNA reads TGTGCCAGCAGCTCTTCGGGGCGGGATAGGTTTGGCTACACCTTC. The chain links TRBV6-6 to TRBJ1-2, with TRBD1 as a possible D gene (5 bases). V lost 6 bases and J lost 7, with 21 bases in between. Per germline, CDR1 MNHNY and CDR2 SVGAGI (reference sequence). This CDR3 is 15 amino acids long.

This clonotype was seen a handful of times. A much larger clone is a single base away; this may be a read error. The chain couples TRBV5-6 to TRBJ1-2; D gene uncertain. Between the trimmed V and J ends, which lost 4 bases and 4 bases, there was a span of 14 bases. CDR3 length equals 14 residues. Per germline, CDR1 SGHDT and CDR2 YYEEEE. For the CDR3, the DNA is TGTGCCAGCAGCGGAAGAACAGAGCGCTATGGCTACACCTTC. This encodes CASSGRTERYGYTF. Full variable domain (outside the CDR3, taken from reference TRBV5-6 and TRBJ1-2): DAGVTQSPTHLIKTRGQQVTLRCSPKSGHDTVSWYQQALGQGPQFIFQYYEEEERQRGNFPDRFSGHQFPNYSSELNVNALLLGDSALYLCASSGRTERYGYTFGSGTRLTVV.

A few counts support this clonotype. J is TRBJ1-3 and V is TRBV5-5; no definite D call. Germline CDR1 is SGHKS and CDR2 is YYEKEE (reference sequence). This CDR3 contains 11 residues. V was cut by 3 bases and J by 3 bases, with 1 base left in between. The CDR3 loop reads CASSYGNTIYF. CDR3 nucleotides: TGTGCCAGCAGCTATGGAAACACCATATATTTT.

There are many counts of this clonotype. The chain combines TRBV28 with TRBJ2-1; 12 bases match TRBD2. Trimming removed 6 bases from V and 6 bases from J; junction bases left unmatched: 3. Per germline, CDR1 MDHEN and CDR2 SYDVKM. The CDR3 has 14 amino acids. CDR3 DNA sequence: TGTGCCAGCAGGACTAGCGGGAGCCCCAATGAGCAGTTCTTC. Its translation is CASRTSGSPNEQFF.

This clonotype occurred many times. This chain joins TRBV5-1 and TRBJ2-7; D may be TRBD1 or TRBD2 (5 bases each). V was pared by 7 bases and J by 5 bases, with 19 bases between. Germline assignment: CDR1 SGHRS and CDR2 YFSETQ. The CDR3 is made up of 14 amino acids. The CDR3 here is CASSTQGAMDEQYF. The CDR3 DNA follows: TGCGCCAGCTCCACCCAGGGAGCTATGGACGAGCAGTACTTC. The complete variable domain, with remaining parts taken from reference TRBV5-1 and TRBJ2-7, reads KAGVTQTPRYLIKTRGQQVTLSCSPISGHRSVSWYQQTPGQGLQFLFEYFSETQRNKGNFPGRFSGRQFSNSRSEMNVSTLELGDSALYLCASSTQGAMDEQYFGPGTRLTVT.

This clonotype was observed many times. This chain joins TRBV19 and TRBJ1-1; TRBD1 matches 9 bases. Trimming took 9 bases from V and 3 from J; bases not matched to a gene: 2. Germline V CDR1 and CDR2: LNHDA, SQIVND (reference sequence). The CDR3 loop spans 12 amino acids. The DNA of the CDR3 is TGTGCCAGCCGGGACAGGGACACTGAAGCTTTCTTT. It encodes CASRDRDTEAFF.

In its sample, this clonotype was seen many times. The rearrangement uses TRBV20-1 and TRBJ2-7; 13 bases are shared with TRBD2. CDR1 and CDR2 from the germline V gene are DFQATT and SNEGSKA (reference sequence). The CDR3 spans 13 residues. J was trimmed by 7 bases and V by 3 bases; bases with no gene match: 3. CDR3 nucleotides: TGCAGTGCTAGTACTAGCGGGAGGGTTGAGCAGTACTTC. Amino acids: CSASTSGRVEQYF.

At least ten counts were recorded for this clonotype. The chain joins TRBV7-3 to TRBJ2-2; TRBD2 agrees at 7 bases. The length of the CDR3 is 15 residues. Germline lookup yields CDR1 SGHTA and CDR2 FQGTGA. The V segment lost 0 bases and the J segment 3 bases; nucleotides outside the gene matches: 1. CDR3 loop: CASSLTSGYTGELFF. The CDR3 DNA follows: TGTGCCAGCAGCTTAACTAGCGGGTACACCGGGGAGCTGTTTTTT.

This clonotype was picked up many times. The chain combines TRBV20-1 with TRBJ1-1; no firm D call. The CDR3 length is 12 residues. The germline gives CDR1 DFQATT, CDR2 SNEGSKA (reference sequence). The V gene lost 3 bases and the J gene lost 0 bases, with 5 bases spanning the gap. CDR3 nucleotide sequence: TGCAGTGCTAGTGGGGTGAACACTGAAGCTTTCTTT. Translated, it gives CSASGVNTEAFF.

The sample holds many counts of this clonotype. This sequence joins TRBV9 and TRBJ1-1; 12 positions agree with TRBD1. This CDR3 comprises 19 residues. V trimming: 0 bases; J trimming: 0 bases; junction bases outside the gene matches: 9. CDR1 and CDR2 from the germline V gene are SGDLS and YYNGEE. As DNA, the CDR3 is TGTGCCAGCAGCGTAGTTCCGGGACAGGGGGCCCCAATGAACACTGAAGCTTTCTTT. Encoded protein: CASSVVPGQGAPMNTEAFF.

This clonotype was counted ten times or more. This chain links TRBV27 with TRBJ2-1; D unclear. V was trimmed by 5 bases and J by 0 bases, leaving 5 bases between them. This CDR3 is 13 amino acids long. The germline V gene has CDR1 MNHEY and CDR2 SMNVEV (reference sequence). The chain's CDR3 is CASSINSYNEQFF. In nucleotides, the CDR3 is TGTGCCAGCAGTATAAACTCCTACAATGAGCAGTTCTTC.

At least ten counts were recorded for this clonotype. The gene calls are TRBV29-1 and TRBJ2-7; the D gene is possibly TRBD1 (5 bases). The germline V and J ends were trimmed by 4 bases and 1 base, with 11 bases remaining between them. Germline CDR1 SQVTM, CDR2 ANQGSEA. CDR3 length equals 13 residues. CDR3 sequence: CSVVSDTSYEQYF. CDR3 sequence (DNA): TGCAGCGTTGTGTCGGACACTTCCTACGAGCAGTACTTC.

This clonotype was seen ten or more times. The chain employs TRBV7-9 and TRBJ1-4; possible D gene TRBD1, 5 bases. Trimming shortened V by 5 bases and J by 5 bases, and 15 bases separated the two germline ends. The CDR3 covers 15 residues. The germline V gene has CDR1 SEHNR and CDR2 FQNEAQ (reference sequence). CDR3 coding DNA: TGTGCCAGCAGCGACAGATTGGGTGACAATGAAAAACTGTTTTTT. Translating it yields CASSDRLGDNEKLFF.

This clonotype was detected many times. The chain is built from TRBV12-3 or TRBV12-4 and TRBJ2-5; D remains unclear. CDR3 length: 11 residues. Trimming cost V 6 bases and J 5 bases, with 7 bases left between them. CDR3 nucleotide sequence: TGTGCCAGCAGCTCAGTGGAGACCCAGTACTTC. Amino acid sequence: CASSSVETQYF.

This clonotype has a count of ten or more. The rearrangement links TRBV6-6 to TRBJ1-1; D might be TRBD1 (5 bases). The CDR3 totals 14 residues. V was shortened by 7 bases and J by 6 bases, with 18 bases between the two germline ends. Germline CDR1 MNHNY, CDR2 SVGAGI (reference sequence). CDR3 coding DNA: TGTGCCAGCAACCTCGACGGGGGAAGGGCTGAAGCTTTCTTT. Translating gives CASNLDGGRAEAFF.

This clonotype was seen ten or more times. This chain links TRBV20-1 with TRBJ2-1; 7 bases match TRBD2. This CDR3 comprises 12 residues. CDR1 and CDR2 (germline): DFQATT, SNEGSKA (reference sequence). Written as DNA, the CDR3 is TGCACCTTAGCGGGCACCTACAATGAGCAGTTCTTC. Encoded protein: CTLAGTYNEQFF.

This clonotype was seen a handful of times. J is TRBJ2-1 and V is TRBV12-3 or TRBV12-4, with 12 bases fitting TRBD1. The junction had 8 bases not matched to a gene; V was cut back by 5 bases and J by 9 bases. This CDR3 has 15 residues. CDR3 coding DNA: TGTGCCAGCAGTAGTCCCGGGACAGGGGGCGGTGAGCAGTTCTTC. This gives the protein CASSSPGTGGGEQFF.

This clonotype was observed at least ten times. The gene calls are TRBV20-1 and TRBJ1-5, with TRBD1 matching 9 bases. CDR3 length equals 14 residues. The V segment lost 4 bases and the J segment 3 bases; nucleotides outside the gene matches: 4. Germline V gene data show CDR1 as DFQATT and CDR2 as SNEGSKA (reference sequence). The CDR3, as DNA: TGCAGTGCTATCGGGACAGGGTACAATCAGCCCCAGCATTTT. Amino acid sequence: CSAIGTGYNQPQHF.

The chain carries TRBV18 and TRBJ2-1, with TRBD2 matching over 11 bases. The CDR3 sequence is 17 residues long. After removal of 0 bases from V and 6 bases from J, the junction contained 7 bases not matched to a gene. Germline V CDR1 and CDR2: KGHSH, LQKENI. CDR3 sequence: CASSPPSGRDLSNEQFF. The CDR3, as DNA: TGTGCCAGCTCACCACCTAGCGGGAGGGACCTTAGCAATGAGCAGTTCTTC.

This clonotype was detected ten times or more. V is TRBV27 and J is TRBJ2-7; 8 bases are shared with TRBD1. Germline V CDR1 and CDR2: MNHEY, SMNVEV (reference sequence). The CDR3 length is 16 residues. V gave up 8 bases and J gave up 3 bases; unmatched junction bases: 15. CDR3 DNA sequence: TGTGCCAGCGGGCCTCCTGGGACAGGATGGGTCTACGAGCAGTACTTC. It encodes CASGPPGTGWVYEQYF.

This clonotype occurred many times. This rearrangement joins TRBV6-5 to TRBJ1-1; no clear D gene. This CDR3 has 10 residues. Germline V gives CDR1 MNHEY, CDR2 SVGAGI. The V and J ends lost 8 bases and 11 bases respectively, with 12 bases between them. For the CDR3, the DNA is TGTGCCAGCGGACTTGCTGGGGCTTTCTTT. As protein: CASGLAGAFF.

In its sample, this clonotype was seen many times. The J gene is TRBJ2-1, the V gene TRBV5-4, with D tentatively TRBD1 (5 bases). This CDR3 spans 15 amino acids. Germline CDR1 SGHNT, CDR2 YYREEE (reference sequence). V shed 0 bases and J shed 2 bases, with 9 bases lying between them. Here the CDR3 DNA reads TGTGCCAGCAGCTTGGGACAGCTCCCCTACAATGAGCAGTTCTTC. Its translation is CASSLGQLPYNEQFF.